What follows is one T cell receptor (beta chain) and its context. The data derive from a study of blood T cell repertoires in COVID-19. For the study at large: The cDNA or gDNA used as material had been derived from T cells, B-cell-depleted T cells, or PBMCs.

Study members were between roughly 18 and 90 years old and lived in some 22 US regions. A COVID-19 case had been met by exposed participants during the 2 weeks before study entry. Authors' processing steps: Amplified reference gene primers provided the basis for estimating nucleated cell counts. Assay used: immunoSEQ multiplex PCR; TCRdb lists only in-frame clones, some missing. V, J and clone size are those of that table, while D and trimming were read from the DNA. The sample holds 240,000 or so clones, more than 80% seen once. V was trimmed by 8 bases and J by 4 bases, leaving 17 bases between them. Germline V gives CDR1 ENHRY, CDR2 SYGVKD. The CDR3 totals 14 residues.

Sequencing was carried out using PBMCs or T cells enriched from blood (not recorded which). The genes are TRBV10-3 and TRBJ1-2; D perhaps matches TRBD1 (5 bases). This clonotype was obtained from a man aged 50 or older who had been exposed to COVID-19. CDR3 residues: CAIGSQDRAYGYTF. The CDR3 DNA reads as TGTGCCATCGGGTCACAGGATCGGGCCTATGGCTACACCTTC.